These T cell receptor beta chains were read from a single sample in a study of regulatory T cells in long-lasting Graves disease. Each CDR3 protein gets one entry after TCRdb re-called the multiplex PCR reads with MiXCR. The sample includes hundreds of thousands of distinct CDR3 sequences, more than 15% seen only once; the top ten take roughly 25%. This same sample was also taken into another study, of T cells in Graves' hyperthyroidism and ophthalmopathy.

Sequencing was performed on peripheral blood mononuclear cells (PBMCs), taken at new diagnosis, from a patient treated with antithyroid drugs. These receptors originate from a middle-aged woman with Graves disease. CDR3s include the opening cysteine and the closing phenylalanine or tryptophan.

cdr3_aa: CASSFSGGASEKLFF
v_call: TRBV11-2

cdr3_aa: CASRLSSGGDGEQYF
v_call: TRBV28

cdr3_aa: CASSGGGFADTQYF
v_call: TRBV9

cdr3_aa: CASSYGTGDAGELFF
v_call: TRBV6-5

cdr3_aa: CAISISGVPRGNEQFF
v_call: TRBV10-3

cdr3_aa: CSARDTTGATEAFF
v_call: TRBV20-1

cdr3_aa: CASSSPQGQNSYEQYF
v_call: TRBV6-2/TRBV6-3

cdr3_aa: CASSLDSNLFGGGELFF
v_call: TRBV5-1

cdr3_aa: CASSGGWLNSPLHF
v_call: TRBV12-3/TRBV12-4

cdr3_aa: CASSYSGYQPQHF
v_call: TRBV6-5

cdr3_aa: CASSRTATNQPQHF
v_call: TRBV6-1

cdr3_aa: CASSDSAGTGYTF
v_call: TRBV6-4

cdr3_aa: CASSYSASGGEETQYF
v_call: TRBV6-2/TRBV6-3

cdr3_aa: CASSYRDMNHQPQHF
v_call: TRBV6-5

cdr3_aa: CASRVSLEQFF
v_call: TRBV18

cdr3_aa: CAITSGHQNSPLHF
v_call: TRBV10-3

cdr3_aa: CSARDPPLLRYTF
v_call: TRBV20-1

cdr3_aa: CASGQPGQMDTEAFF
v_call: TRBV5-1

cdr3_aa: CSAREGGQIEKLFF
v_call: TRBV20-1

cdr3_aa: CASSFRQGVRTIYF
v_call: TRBV6-5

cdr3_aa: CASSPDISGANEQFF
v_call: TRBV3-1

cdr3_aa: CASSFQGNYEQYF
v_call: TRBV12-3/TRBV12-4

cdr3_aa: CASSFRDSSYNEQFF
v_call: TRBV6-5

cdr3_aa: CASSAGHKNQPQHF
v_call: TRBV2

cdr3_aa: CASSESTRLAGAWRNSYNEQFF
v_call: TRBV10-1

cdr3_aa: CASSVGDRENQPQHF
v_call: TRBV9

cdr3_aa: CASSLDRGPGELFF
v_call: TRBV7-9

cdr3_aa: CSAREFGREGNEQFF
v_call: TRBV20-1

cdr3_aa: CSVARGVGLNEQFF
v_call: TRBV29-1

cdr3_aa: CASSLVGAPNTEAFF
v_call: TRBV12-3/TRBV12-4

cdr3_aa: CASSGPPGLAGRGEQFF
v_call: TRBV6-2/TRBV6-3

cdr3_aa: CASRARGANTGELFF
v_call: TRBV7-6

cdr3_aa: CATSDPSSYNEQFF
v_call: TRBV24-1

cdr3_aa: CSASLRSNTEAFF
v_call: TRBV20-1

cdr3_aa: CASSNGRAGFQEKLFF
v_call: TRBV19

cdr3_aa: CASSPPGDGMDEQFF
v_call: TRBV2

cdr3_aa: CASSGRVRQETQYF
v_call: TRBV2

cdr3_aa: CSALGGSNEQFF
v_call: TRBV20-1

cdr3_aa: CATSDLGGDDQKFF
v_call: TRBV24-1

cdr3_aa: CASSRREGGNTIYF
v_call: TRBV5-6

cdr3_aa: CASSLPGTINSPLHF
v_call: TRBV11-3

cdr3_aa: CASSQERTSRTDTQYF
v_call: TRBV3-1

cdr3_aa: CASSQAYGSTGEQYF
v_call: TRBV11-2

cdr3_aa: CASSYGKWTDQETQYF
v_call: TRBV6-5

cdr3_aa: CASSLMRGHEQYF
v_call: TRBV19

cdr3_aa: CASSSKYRTGGTYEQYF
v_call: TRBV28

cdr3_aa: CASSAPGGWINEQFF
v_call: TRBV2

cdr3_aa: CASSRGDSTGGYTF
v_call: TRBV6-1

cdr3_aa: CAWSGGGSNEKLFF
v_call: TRBV30

cdr3_aa: CSAKPGHPIGEQFF
v_call: TRBV20-1

cdr3_aa: CAISESGGGNTEAFF
v_call: TRBV10-3